The subject of this entry is one TCR beta chain. The antigen remains unidentified. The source of the sample is a study of cytomegalovirus exposure and HLA in healthy donors. General study findings and limits: Later, an analysis showed that TCR beta chains associated with HLA were more clonally expanded than others that were equally common.

The PCR used 60 Vbeta and 13 Jbeta primers. Sequencing used immunoSEQ multiplex PCR; TCRdb keeps in-frame clones, though not all of them. The sample has a few hundred thousand clones; around 79% are singletons. The TCR was taken from a girl aged 2 to 9 in good health and CMV-seronegative. The sample consisted of PBMCs.

The CDR3 DNA sequence: TGCGCCAGCAGCCAAGTCACCGGGACAGCCATATCTGGCTACACCTTC. This codes for CASSQVTGTAISGYTF. V is TRBV4-1 and J is TRBJ1-2; 7 nucleotides agree with TRBD1. V dropped 1 base and J dropped 7; count of bases not matched to a gene: 12. This CDR3 region has 16 residues. Germline V gene sequence: CDR1 MGHRA, CDR2 YSYEKL.